One sample yielded the 6 T cell receptor beta chains listed below, sequenced in a study of early T cells in non-severe SARS-CoV-2 infection. Via MiXCR, TCRdb re-called the 5' RACE reads, giving one row per CDR3 protein. The data contain over 25,000 distinct CDR3 sequences, 5% to 5.5% of them seen just once; the ten biggest clones take up 0.8% to 1%. The material sequenced was whole blood. Source of these receptors: an adult who was a healthcare worker with PCR-confirmed SARS-CoV-2 infection or an uninfected control (not recorded which).

This clonotype was detected many times. The V and J genes are TRBV30 and TRBJ2-7; D call uncertain. Germline assignment: CDR1 GTSNPN and CDR2 SVGIG (reference sequence). CDR3 length: 20 residues. Trimming cost V 5 bases and J 0 bases, with 32 bases left between them. This chain's CDR3 is CAWRYPRDGSIRGLSYEQYF. In DNA form, the CDR3 reads TGTGCCTGGCGTTATCCCCGAGACGGATCAATTAGAGGCCTCTCCTACGAGCAGTACTTC.

The chain employs TRBV28 and TRBJ2-2, with 7 bases aligning to TRBD1. Germline V gives CDR1 MDHEN, CDR2 SYDVKM. The junction had 3 bases not matched to a gene; V was cut back by 2 bases and J by 0 bases. CDR3 length: 16 amino acids. The CDR3 spells CASSLPGQSNTGELFF. DNA for the CDR3: TGTGCCAGCAGTTTACCGGGACAGTCGAACACCGGGGAGCTGTTTTTT.

This rearrangement joins TRBV29-1 to TRBJ2-7, with TRBD1 as a possible D gene (8 bases). Trimming took 5 bases from V and 4 from J, leaving 30 bases between them. This CDR3 spans 18 amino acids. Germline CDR1 SQVTM, CDR2 ANQGSEA. CDR3 sequence reads: CSVSIVGQGVLGGYEQYF. The CDR3 DNA sequence: TGCAGCGTTTCTATCGTCGGACAGGGTGTACTGGGGGGGTACGAGCAGTACTTC.

The table lists this clonotype with a few counts. This sequence joins TRBV30 and TRBJ2-5; D might be TRBD2 (5 bases). Germline V gene data show CDR1 as GTSNPN and CDR2 as SVGIG (reference sequence). Trimming took 0 bases from V and 5 from J, leaving 16 bases between them. This CDR3 has 15 residues. CDR3 in amino acids: CAWSVGLPGKETQYF. CDR3 coding DNA: TGTGCCTGGAGTGTTGGACTCCCGGGCAAGGAGACCCAGTACTTC.

In its sample, this clonotype was seen many times. The chain carries TRBV20-1 and TRBJ2-7; TRBD1 is a possible D gene (6 bases). Germline V gene sequence: CDR1 DFQATT, CDR2 SNEGSKA (reference sequence). This CDR3 region has 14 residues. Between the trimmed V and J ends, which lost 4 bases and 2 bases, there was a span of 15 bases. CDR3 in amino acids: CSATRQEGTYEQYF. The CDR3 DNA reads as TGCAGTGCTACAAGACAGGAAGGTACCTACGAGCAGTACTTC.

In its sample, this clonotype was seen a few times. The J gene is TRBJ2-1, the V gene TRBV7-8; 11 nucleotides agree with TRBD2. This CDR3 spans 18 amino acids. Unmatched junction bases numbered 17, after V lost 1 base and J lost 12 bases. Germline CDR1 SGHVS, CDR2 FQNEAQ. CDR3 loop: CASSLDSGRASKFDRQFF. The CDR3 nucleotides read TGTGCCAGCAGCTTAGATAGCGGGAGGGCCAGTAAGTTCGATAGGCAGTTCTTC. Together with reference TRBV7-8 and TRBJ2-1, the CDR3 gives the full variable domain: GAGVSQSPRYKVAKRGQDVALRCDPISGHVSLFWYQQALGQGPEFLTYFQNEAQLDKSGLPSDRFFAERPEGSVSTLKIQRTQQEDSAVYLCASSLDSGRASKFDRQFFGPGTRLTVL.